The T cell receptor (beta chain) under discussion was sequenced for a study of T-cell reconstitution after alpha-beta-depleted transplantation in children. General observations from the study: T cells produced anew were the main source of T-cell counts and diversity one year after transplant. By about two months after transplant, alpha-beta T cells reportedly arose from several hundred graft clones that had expanded.

The TCRbeta library incorporated unique molecular identifiers. TCRdb called the PCR reads again in MiXCR, with one record for every CDR3 protein. This sample has some 600,000 distinct CDR3 sequences; approximately 12% occur once, and the top ten carry around 2.2%. This clonotype occurred a few times. Its antigen is unidentified. Germline V gives CDR1 DFQATT, CDR2 SNEGSKA (reference sequence). V gave up 6 bases and J gave up 7 bases; unmatched junction bases: 11. The CDR3 sequence is 13 residues long. The gene calls are TRBV20-1 and TRBJ1-2; TRBD1 matches at 7 bases. The sequencing here drew on PBMCs, mostly from graft donor cells, taken 360 days after TCRalphabeta/CD19-depleted stem cell transplant. This clonotype was obtained from a male patient aged 5 to 17 who had a stem cell transplant for acute myeloid leukemia, so the T cells may come from the graft donor. The CDR3 DNA reads as TGCAGTGCAGAAGGGACAGCCTATGGTGGCTACACCTTC. Translated: CSAEGTAYGGYTF.